This record covers a single TCR beta chain. Its target is not known. The sample belongs to a study of T cell repertoires in cytomegalovirus infection. Study at large: Evidence of both CMV infection and a matching HLA type came from public TCR beta signatures.

J gave up 8 bases and V 0 bases, and 8 bases lay outside the gene matches. The CDR3 covers 16 residues. The germline CDR1 and CDR2 sequences are SNHLY and FYNNEI. A single record per CDR3 protein comes from TCRdb applying MiXCR to the reads. Of some 920,000 distinct CDR3 sequences in the sample, around 30% were seen once. Points from the study as a whole: Cumulative frequency (of public TCR beta family members) identified carriers of CMV plus the relevant HLA. The ex vivo response showed dominance by HLA-C-restricted CMV-specific TCR beta clonotypes.

This receptor was taken from a human donor in good health (CMV status not recorded). Some clones in this sample may be carry-over from other donors' samples. Sequences were derived from cultured CD8+ T cells from PBMCs, sampled from culture after CMV antigen stimulation. This chain links TRBV2 with TRBJ1-4; 8 nucleotides align to TRBD1. The chain's CDR3 is CASSEARRGRGEKLFF. The CDR3 DNA follows: TGTGCCAGCAGTGAAGCACGCAGGGGGCGGGGGGAAAAACTGTTTTTT.